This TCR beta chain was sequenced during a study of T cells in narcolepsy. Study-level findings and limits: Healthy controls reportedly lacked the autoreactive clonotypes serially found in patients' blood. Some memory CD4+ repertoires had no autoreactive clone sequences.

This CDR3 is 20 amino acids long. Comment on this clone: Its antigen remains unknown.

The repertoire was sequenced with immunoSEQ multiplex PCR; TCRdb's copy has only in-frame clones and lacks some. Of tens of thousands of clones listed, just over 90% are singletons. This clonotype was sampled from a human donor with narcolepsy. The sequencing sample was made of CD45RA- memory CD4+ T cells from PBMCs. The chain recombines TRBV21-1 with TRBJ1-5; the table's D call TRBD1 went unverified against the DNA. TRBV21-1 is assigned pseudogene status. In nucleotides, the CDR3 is TGTGCCAGCAGCACGACGACGGGACAGGTGAAACCATTTAGCAATCAGCCCCAGCATTTT. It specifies CASSTTTGQVKPFSNQPQHF.